The source of this TCR gamma chain is a study of gamma delta lymphoproliferative disorders and STAT genes. Sequencing used genomic DNA taken from PBMCs of patients and controls. Controls were healthy adult blood donors matched for age and sex. Overall study findings and caveats: Leukemic cells skewed toward terminal effectors, unlike likely varied control T cells.

This clone showed up many times. The antigen is not known. It is unclear where the CDR3 begins or ends on the DNA, so no DNA is shown, and the CDR3 is as TCRdb lists it. TCRdb redid clone calling on the multiplex PCR reads using CATT. The sample includes about 2,000 gamma-chain clones, around a fifth of them seen just once. This TCR derives from a human donor in good health. The sequenced material came from blood.

The CDR3 loop is CTTVPAGLGKKLF. There is no J gene call, but TRGV11 is given as the V gene. TRGV11 is classed as an ORF, of uncertain function. The CDR3 spans 13 amino acids, including both terminal residues.